This TCR beta chain derives from a study of blood T cell repertoires in COVID-19. The wider study: Samples taken during acute and convalescent COVID-19 were collected in the United States, Italy and Spain. T cells, B-cell-depleted T cells, or PBMCs supplied cDNA or gDNA.

Using immunoSEQ multiplex PCR, the repertoire was profiled, and TCRdb retains in-frame clones only, with some absent. Among tens of thousands of clones, roughly nine tenths were seen once, and the ten largest hold about 15%. V was clipped by 1 base and J by 0 bases; unmatched bases: 7. The CDR3 has 19 residues. Germline values: CDR1 MNHNS, CDR2 SASEGT. The clonotype originates from a woman aged 25 to 39 in a cohort sampled during active COVID-19. The chain is built from TRBV6-1 and TRBJ2-1; TRBD2 aligns across 12 bases. Sequencing was carried out using peripheral blood. The CDR3 DNA sequence: TGTGCCAGCAGTGAAGGACTAGCGGGAGCCCTAAGCTCCTACAATGAGCAGTTCTTC. As protein: CASSEGLAGALSSYNEQFF.